This TCR beta chain was captured by sequencing in a study of cytomegalovirus exposure and HLA in healthy donors. Researchers ran the PCR with 60 Vbeta and 13 Jbeta primers. Generated by immunoSEQ multiplex PCR, the TCRdb table keeps only in-frame clones and is missing some. The data show roughly 170,000 clones, around 80% seen once. This TCR derives from a female donor in good health and CMV-seronegative. The sequenced material came from PBMCs.

CDR3 sequence: CAIASGGGLNYGYTF. The CDR3, as DNA: TGTGCCATCGCATCAGGGGGCGGGCTTAACTATGGCTACACCTTC. V and J are TRBV10-3 and TRBJ1-2; 8 nucleotides align to TRBD1. Trimming took 8 bases from V and 1 from J; bases not matched to a gene: 9. Germline V gives CDR1 ENHRY, CDR2 SYGVKD. The length of the CDR3 is 15 residues.